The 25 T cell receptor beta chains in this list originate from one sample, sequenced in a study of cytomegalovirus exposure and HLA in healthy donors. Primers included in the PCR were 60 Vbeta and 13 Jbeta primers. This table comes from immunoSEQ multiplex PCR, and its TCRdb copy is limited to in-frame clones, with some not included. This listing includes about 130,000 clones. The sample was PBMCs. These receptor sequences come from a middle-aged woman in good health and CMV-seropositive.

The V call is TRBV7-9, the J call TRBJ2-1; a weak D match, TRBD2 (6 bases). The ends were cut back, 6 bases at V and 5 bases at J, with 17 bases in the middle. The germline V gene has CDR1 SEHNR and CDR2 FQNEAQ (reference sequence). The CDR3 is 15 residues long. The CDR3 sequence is CASRVGGTSNNEQFF. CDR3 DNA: TGTGCCAGCAGGGTAGGCGGGACTTCGAACAATGAGCAGTTCTTC.

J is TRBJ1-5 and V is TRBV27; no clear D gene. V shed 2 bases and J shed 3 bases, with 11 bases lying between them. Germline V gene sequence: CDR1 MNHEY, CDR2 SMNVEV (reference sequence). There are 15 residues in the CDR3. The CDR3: CASSLGGTVNQPQHF. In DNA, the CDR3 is TGTGCCAGCAGTTTAGGCGGCACTGTCAATCAGCCCCAGCATTTT.

CDR3: CASSQETGLAGGNEQFF. CDR3 nucleotides: TGCGCCAGCAGCCAAGAGACCGGACTAGCGGGAGGGAATGAGCAGTTCTTC. The chain combines TRBV4-1 with TRBJ2-1, with 15 bases lining up with TRBD2. Per germline, CDR1 MGHRA and CDR2 YSYEKL. The CDR3 covers 17 residues. J gave up 7 bases and V 0 bases, and 4 bases lay outside the gene matches.

The CDR3 coding sequence is TGCGCCAGCAGCTGGGGGACAGGGAAAACCCCATCTGGAAACACCATATATTTT. It specifies CASSWGTGKTPSGNTIYF. J is TRBJ1-3 and V is TRBV5-1, with 9 bases matching TRBD1. The germline V gene has CDR1 SGHRS and CDR2 YFSETQ. This CDR3 is 18 amino acids long. The V segment lost 3 bases and the J segment 1 base; nucleotides outside the gene matches: 11. Supplemented by reference TRBV5-1 and TRBJ1-3, the full variable domain reads KAGVTQTPRYLIKTRGQQVTLSCSPISGHRSVSWYQQTPGQGLQFLFEYFSETQRNKGNFPGRFSGRQFSNSRSEMNVSTLELGDSALYLCASSWGTGKTPSGNTIYFGEGSWLTVV.

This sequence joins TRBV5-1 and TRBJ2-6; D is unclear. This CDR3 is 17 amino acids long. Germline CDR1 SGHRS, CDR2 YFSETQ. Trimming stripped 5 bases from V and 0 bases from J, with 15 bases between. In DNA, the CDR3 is TGCGCCAGCAGAACCGGGTCGATAGACTCTGGGGCCAACGTCCTGACTTTC. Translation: CASRTGSIDSGANVLTF.

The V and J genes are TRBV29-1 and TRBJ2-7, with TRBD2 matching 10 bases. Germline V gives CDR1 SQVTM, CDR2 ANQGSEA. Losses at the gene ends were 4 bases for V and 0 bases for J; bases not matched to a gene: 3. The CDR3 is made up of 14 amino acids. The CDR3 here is CSVAPSGSSYEQYF. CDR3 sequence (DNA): TGCAGCGTTGCCCCTAGCGGGAGCTCCTACGAGCAGTACTTC.

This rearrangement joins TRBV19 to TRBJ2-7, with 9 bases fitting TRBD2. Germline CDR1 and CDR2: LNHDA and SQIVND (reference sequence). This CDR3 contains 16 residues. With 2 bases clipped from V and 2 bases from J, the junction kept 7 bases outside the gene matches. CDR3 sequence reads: CASSISGASGAYEQYF. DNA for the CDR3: TGTGCCAGTAGTATATCCGGGGCTAGCGGGGCCTACGAGCAGTACTTC.

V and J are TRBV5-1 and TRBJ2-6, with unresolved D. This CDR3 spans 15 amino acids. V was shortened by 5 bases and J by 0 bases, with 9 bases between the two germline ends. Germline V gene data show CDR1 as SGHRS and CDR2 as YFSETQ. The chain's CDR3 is CASSPGPSGANVLTF. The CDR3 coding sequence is TGCGCCAGCAGTCCCGGTCCCTCTGGGGCCAACGTCCTGACTTTC.

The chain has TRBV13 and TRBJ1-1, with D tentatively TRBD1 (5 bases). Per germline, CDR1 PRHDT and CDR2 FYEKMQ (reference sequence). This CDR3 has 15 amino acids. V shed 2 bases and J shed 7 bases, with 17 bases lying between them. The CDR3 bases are TGTGCCAGCAGCTTAATGGGCATATCGGGGGATGAAGCTTTCTTT. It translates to CASSLMGISGDEAFF.

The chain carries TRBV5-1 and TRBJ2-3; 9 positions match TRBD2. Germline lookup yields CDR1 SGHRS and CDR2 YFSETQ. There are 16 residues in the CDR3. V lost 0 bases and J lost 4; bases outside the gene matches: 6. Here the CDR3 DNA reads TGCGCCAGCAGCTTGGCCGGCGGGAGGGGGGCAGATACGCAGTATTTT. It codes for CASSLAGGRGADTQYF.

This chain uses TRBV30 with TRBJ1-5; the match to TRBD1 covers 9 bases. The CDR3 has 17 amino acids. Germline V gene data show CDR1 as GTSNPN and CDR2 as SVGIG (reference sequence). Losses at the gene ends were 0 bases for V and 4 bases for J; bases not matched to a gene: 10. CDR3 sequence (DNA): TGTGCCTGGAGTGTCCCCACAGGGGGCCATAGGAATCAGCCCCAGCATTTT. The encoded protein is CAWSVPTGGHRNQPQHF.

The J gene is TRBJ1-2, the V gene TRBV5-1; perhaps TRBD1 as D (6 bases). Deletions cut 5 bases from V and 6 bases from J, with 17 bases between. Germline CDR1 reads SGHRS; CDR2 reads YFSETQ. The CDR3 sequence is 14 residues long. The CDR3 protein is CASRAVGQRNGYTF. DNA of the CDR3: TGCGCCAGCAGAGCGGTCGGACAGCGTAATGGCTACACCTTC. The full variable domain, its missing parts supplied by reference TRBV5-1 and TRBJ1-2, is KAGVTQTPRYLIKTRGQQVTLSCSPISGHRSVSWYQQTPGQGLQFLFEYFSETQRNKGNFPGRFSGRQFSNSRSEMNVSTLELGDSALYLCASRAVGQRNGYTFGSGTRLTVV.

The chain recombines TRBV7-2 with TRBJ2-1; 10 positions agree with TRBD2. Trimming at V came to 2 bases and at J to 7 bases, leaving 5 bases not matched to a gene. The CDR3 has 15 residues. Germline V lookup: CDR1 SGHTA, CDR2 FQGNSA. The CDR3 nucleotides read TGTGCCAGCAGCTTACTAGCGGGAGTAATAAATGAGCAGTTCTTC. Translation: CASSLLAGVINEQFF. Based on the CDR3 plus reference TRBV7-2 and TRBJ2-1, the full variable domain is GAGVSQSPSNKVTEKGKDVELRCDPISGHTALYWYRQSLGQGLEFLIYFQGNSAPDKSGLPSDRFSAERTGGSVSTLTIQRTQQEDSAVYLCASSLLAGVINEQFFGPGTRLTVL.

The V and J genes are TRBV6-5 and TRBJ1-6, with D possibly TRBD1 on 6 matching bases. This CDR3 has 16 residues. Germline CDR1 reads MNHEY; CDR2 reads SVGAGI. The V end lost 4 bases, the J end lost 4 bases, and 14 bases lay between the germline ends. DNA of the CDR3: TGTGCCAGCAGTTCCCTGGACAGTACATATAATTCACCCCTCCACTTT. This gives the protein CASSSLDSTYNSPLHF.

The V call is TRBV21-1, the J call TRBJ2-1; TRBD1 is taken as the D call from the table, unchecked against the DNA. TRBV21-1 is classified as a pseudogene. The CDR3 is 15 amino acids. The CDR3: CASSKATESYNEQFF. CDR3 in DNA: TGTGCCAGCAGCAAAGCAACAGAATCCTACAATGAGCAGTTCTTC.

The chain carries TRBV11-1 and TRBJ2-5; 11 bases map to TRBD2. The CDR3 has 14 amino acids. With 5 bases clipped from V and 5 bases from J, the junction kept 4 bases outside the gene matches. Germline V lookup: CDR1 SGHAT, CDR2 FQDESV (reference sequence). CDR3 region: CASSPSGRMETQYF. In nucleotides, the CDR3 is TGTGCCAGCAGCCCTAGCGGGAGGATGGAGACCCAGTACTTC.

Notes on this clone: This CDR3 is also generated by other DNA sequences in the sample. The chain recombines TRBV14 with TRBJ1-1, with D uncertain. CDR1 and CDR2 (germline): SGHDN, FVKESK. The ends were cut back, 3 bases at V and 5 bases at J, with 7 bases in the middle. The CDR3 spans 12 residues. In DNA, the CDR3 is TGTGCCAGCAGCCAGAGGAATACTGAAGCTTTCTTT. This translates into CASSQRNTEAFF.

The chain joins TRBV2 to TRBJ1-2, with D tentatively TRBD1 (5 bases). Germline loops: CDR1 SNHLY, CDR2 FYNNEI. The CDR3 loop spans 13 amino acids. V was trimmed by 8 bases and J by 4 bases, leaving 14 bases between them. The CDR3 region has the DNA TGTGCCAGCCTGAAGCTCGACAGCTATGGCTACACCTTC. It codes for CASLKLDSYGYTF.

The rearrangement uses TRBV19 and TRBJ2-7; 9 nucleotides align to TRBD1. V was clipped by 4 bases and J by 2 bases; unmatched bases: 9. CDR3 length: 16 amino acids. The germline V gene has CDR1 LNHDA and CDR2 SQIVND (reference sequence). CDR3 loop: CASSTSSTGGPYEQYF. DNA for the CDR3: TGTGCCAGTAGTACCTCGTCCACAGGGGGCCCCTACGAGCAGTACTTC. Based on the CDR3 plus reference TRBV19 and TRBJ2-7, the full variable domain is DGGITQSPKYLFRKEGQNVTLSCEQNLNHDAMYWYRQDPGQGLRLIYYSQIVNDFQKGDIAEGYSVSREKKESFPLTVTSAQKNPTAFYLCASSTSSTGGPYEQYFGPGTRLTVT.

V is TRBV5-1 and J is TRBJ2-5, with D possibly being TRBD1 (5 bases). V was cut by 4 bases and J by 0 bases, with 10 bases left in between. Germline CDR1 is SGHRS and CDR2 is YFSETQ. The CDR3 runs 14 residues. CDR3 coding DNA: TGCGCCAGCAGCGCACAGGTAAACCAAGAGACCCAGTACTTC. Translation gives CASSAQVNQETQYF. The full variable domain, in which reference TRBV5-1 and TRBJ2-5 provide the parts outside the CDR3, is KAGVTQTPRYLIKTRGQQVTLSCSPISGHRSVSWYQQTPGQGLQFLFEYFSETQRNKGNFPGRFSGRQFSNSRSEMNVSTLELGDSALYLCASSAQVNQETQYFGPGTRLLVL.

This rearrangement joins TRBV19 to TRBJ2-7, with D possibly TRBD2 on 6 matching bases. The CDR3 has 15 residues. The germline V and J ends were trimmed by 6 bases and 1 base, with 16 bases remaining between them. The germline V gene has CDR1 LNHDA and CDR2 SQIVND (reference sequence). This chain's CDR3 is CASSLRGTDSYEQYF. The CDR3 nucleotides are TGTGCCAGTAGCCTTCGCGGGACCGATTCCTACGAGCAGTACTTC. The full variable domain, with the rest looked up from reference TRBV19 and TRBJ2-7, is DGGITQSPKYLFRKEGQNVTLSCEQNLNHDAMYWYRQDPGQGLRLIYYSQIVNDFQKGDIAEGYSVSREKKESFPLTVTSAQKNPTAFYLCASSLRGTDSYEQYFGPGTRLTVT.

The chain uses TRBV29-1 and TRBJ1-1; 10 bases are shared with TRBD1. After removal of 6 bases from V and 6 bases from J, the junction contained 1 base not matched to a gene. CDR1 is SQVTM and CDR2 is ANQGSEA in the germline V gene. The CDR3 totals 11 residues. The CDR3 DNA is TGCAGCGTCGACAGGGGGCCTGAAGCTTTCTTT. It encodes CSVDRGPEAFF.

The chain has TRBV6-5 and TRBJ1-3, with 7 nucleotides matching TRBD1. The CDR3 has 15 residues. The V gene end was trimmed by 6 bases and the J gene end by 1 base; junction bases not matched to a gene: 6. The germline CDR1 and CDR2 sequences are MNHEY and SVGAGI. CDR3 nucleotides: TGTGCCAGCAGCTATCAGACAGGGTCTGGAAACACCATATATTTT. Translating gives CASSYQTGSGNTIYF.

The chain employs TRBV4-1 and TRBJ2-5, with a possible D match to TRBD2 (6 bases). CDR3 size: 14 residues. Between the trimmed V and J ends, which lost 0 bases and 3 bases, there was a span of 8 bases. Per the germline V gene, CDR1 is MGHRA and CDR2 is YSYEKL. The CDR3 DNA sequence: TGCGCCAGCAGCCAAGAGGAGCGGGAAGAGACCCAGTACTTC. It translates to CASSQEEREETQYF.

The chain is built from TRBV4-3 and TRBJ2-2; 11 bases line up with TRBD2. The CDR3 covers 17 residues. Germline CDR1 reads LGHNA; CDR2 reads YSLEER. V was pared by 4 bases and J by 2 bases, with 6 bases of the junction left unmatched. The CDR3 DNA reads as TGCGCCAGCAGCCCGACTAGCGGGGAAACCAACACCGGGGAGCTGTTTTTT. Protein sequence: CASSPTSGETNTGELFF.